This TCR beta chain was identified in a study of CD4 T cells in relation to SARS-CoV-2 and coronaviruses. Turning to the study itself: No peptide or an HIV-1 Nef peptide pool served as negative control. Crossreactive spike epitopes shared across donors were mapped to their HLA restriction. Study findings and constraints: In roughly 65% of donors, memory CD4+ clonotypes crossrecognized SARS-CoV-2 and at least one common cold coronavirus spike.

Comment on this clone: The antigen is not known.

The unexposed donors gave CD4+ T cells in 2011-2018, prior to COVID-19. CD4+ T cells were isolated from the cells after about ten days of culture. As cell numbers allowed, unexposed-donor CD4+ T cells faced SARS-CoV-2 S/N and four cold-coronavirus spikes. The assay was immunoSEQ multiplex PCR, and TCRdb's table has in-frame clones only and misses some. The data contain about 24,000 clones, more than 60% of them singletons. The source is a human donor in good health. The sample consisted of CD4+ T cells from PBMCs, cultured in vitro.

CDR3 bases: TGTGCCAGCAGTGAGGGACAGGGGTCAGACTACGAGCAGTACTTC. As protein: CASSEGQGSDYEQYF. The V and J genes are TRBV2 and TRBJ2-7; 10 positions match TRBD1. V lost 3 bases, J lost 3 bases, and 5 bases stayed unmatched. The CDR3 has 15 residues. CDR1 and CDR2 (germline): SNHLY, FYNNEI.